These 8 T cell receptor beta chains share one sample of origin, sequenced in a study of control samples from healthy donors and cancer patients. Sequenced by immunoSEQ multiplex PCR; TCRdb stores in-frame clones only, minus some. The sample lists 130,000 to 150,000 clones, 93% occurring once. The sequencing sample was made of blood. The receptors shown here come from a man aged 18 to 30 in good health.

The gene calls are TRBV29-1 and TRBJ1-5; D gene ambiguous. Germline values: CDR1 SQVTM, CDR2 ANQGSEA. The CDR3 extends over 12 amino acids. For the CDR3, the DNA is TGCACCAACTTCACGGTTCCGGGGCCCCAGCATTTT. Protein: CTNFTVPGPQHF.

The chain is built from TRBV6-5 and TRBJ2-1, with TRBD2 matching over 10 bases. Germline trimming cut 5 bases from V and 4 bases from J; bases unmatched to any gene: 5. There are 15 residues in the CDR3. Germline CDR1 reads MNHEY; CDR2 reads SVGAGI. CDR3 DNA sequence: TGTGCCAGCAGTCTAACTAGCGGGATATACAATGAGCAGTTCTTC. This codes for CASSLTSGIYNEQFF.

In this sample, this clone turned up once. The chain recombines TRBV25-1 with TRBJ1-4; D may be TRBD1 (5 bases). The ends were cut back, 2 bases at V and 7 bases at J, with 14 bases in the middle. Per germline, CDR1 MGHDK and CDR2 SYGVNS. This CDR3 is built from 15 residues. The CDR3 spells CASSEGQGYAEKLFF. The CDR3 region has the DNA TGTGCCAGCAGTGAAGGTCAGGGTTATGCTGAAAAACTGTTTTTT.

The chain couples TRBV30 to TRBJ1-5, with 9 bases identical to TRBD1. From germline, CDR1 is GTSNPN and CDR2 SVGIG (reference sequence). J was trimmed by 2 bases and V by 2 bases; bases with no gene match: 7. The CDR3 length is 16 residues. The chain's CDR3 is CAWSYRGLIGNQPQHF. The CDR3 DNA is TGTGCCTGGAGTTACAGGGGGCTGATAGGCAATCAGCCCCAGCATTTT.

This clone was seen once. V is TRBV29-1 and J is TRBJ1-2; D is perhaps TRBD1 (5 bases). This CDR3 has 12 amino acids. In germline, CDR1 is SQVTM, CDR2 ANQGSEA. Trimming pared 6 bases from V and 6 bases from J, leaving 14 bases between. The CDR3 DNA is TGCAGCGTGCAGGGCTGGGTGGATGGCTACACCTTC. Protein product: CSVQGWVDGYTF. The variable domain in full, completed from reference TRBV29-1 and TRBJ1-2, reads SAVISQKPSRDICQRGTSLTIQCQVDSQVTMMFWYRQQPGQSLTLIATANQGSEATYESGFVIDKFPISRPNLTFSTLTVSNMSPEDSSIYLCSVQGWVDGYTFGSGTRLTVV.

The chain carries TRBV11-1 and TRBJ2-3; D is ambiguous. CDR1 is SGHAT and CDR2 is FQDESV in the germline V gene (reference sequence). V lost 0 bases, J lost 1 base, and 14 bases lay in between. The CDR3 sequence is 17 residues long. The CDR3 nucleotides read TGTGCCAGCAGCTTAGCGTGGTGGCGGATTGGCACAGATACGCAGTATTTT. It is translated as CASSLAWWRIGTDTQYF. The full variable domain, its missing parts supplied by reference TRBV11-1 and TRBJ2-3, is EAEVAQSPRYKITEKSQAVAFWCDPISGHATLYWYRQILGQGPELLVQFQDESVVDDSQLPKDRFSAERLKGVDSTLKIQPAELGDSAMYLCASSLAWWRIGTDTQYFGPGTRLTVL.

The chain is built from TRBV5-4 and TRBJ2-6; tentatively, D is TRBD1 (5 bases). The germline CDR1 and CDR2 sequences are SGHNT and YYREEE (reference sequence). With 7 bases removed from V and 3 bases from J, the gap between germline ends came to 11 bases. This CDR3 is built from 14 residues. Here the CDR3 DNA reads TGTGCCAGCGTTCAGGGCAGTGGGGCCAACGTCCTGACTTTC. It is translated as CASVQGSGANVLTF.

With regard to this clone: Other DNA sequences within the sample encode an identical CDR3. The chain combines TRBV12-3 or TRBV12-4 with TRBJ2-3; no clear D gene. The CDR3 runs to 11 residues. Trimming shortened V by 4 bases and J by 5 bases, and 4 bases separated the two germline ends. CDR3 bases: TGTGCCAGCAGTTCACGAGATACGCAGTATTTT. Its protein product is CASSSRDTQYF.